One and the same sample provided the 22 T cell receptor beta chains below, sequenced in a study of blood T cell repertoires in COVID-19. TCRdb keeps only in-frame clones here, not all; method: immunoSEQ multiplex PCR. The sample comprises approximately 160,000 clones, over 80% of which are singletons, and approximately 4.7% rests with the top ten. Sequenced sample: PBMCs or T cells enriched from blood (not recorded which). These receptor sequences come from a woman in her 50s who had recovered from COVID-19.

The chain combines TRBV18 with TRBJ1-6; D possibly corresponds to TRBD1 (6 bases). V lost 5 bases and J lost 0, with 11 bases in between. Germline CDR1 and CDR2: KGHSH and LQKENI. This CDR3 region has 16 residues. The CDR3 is CASSTTGSSYNSPLHF. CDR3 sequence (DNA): TGTGCCAGCTCAACGACAGGCAGCTCCTATAATTCACCCCTCCACTTT.

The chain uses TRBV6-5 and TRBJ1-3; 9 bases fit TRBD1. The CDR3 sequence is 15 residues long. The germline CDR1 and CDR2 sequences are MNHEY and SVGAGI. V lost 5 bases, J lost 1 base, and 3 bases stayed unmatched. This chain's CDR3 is CASSTGTGSGNTIYF. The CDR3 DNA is TGTGCCAGCAGTACCGGGACAGGGTCTGGAAACACCATATATTTT.

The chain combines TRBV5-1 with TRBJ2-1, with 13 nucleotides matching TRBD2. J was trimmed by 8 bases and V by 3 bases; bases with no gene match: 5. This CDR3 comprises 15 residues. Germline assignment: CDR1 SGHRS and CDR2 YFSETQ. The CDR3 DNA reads TGCGCCAGCAGCTCCGGGACTAGCGGGGTAGATGAGCAGTTCTTC. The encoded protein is CASSSGTSGVDEQFF.

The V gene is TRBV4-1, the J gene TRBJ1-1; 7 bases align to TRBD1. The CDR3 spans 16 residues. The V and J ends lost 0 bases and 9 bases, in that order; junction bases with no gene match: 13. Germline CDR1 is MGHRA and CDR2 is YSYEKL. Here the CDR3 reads CASSQDRRTGGLKAFF. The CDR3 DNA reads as TGCGCCAGCAGCCAAGATAGGCGGACAGGTGGACTAAAAGCTTTCTTT.

The CDR3: CASSLESNRAGYTF. CDR3 DNA sequence: TGTGCCAGCAGCTTAGAGAGCAACAGGGCTGGCTACACCTTC. This chain uses TRBV7-3 with TRBJ1-2; the D gene is possibly TRBD1 (6 bases). The V end lost 2 bases, the J end lost 7 bases, and 14 bases lay between the germline ends. Germline-derived CDR1 and CDR2 are SGHTA and FQGTGA. The CDR3 spans 14 residues.

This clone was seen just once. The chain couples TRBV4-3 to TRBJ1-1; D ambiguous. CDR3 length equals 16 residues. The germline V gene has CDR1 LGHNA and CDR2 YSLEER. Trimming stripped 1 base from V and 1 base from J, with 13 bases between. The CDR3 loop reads CASSQAPSATNTEAFF. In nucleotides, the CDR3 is TGCGCCAGCAGCCAAGCCCCCTCAGCGACGAACACTGAAGCTTTCTTT.

The CDR3 is CASSRGVREANQPQHF. In DNA, the CDR3 is TGTGCCAGCAGCCGGGGGGTCAGGGAGGCCAATCAGCCCCAGCATTTT. The rearrangement joins TRBV2 to TRBJ1-5, with D perhaps TRBD1 (5 bases). Between the trimmed V and J ends, which lost 6 bases and 3 bases, there was a span of 18 bases. Germline lookup yields CDR1 SNHLY and CDR2 FYNNEI. This CDR3 contains 16 residues.

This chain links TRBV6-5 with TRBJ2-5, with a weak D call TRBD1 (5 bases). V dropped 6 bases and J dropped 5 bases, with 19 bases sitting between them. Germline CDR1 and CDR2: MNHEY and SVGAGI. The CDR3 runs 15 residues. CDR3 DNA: TGTGCCAGCAGGGGTGGGCAGGGCAGCTTCGAGACCCAGTACTTC. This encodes CASRGGQGSFETQYF.

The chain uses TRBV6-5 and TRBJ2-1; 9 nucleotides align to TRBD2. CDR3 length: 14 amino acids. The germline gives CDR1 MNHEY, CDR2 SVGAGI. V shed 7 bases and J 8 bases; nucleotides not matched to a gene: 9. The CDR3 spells CASKIAGEVYEQFF. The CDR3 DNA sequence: TGTGCCAGCAAAATAGCGGGAGAGGTTTATGAGCAGTTCTTC.

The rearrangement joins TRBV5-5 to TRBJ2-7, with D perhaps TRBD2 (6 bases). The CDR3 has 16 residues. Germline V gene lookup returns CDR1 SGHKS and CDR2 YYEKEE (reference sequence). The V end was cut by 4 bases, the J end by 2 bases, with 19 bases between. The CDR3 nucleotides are TGTGCCAGCAGCCGGGATCTCGGGGGTAGGGCCTACGAGCAGTACGTC. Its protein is CASSRDLGGRAYEQYV.

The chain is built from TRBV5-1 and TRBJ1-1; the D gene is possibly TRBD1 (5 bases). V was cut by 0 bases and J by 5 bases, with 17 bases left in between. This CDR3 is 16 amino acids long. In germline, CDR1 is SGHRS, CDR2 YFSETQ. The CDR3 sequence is CASSLARGGERTEAFF. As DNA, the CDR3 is TGCGCCAGCAGCTTGGCCCGGGGCGGGGAGAGGACTGAAGCTTTCTTT.

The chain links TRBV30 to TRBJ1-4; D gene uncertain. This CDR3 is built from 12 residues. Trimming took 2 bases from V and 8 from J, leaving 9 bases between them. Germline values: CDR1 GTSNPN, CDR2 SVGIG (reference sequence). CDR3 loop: CAWSPGGEKLFF. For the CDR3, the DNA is TGTGCCTGGAGTCCGGGAGGGGAAAAACTGTTTTTT.

The CDR3 DNA reads TGTGCCAGCAGACCCCAGGGCGGCACAGATACGCAGTATTTT. This codes for CASRPQGGTDTQYF. V is TRBV27 and J is TRBJ2-3; TRBD1 might be the D (5 bases). CDR3 length: 14 amino acids. Germline V CDR1 and CDR2: MNHEY, SMNVEV (reference sequence). V was clipped by 6 bases and J by 1 base, with 11 bases between them.

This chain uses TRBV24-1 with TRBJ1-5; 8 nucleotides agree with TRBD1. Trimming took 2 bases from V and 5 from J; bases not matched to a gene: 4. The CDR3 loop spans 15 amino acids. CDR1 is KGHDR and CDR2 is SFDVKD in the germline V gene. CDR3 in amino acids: CATSDSLTGDQPQHF. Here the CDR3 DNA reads TGTGCCACCAGTGATTCGCTGACAGGGGATCAGCCCCAGCATTTT.

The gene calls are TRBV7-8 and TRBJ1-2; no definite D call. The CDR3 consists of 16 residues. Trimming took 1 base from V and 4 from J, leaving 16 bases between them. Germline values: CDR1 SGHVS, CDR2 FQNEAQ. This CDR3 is CASSLESRRRVYGYTF. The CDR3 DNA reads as TGTGCCAGCAGCTTAGAATCTAGACGGCGGGTCTATGGCTACACCTTC.

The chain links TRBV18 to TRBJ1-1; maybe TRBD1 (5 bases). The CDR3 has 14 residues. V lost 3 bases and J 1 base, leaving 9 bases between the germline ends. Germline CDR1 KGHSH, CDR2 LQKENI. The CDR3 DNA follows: TGTGCCAGCTCACCCGCCCAGGGGAACACTGAAGCTTTCTTT. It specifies CASSPAQGNTEAFF.

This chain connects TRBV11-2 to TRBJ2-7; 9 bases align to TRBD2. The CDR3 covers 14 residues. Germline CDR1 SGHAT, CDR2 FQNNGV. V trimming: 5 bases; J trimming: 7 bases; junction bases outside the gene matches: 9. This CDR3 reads CASSPTSGLTEQYV. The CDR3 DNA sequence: TGTGCCAGCAGCCCGACTAGCGGCCTTACGGAGCAGTACGTC.

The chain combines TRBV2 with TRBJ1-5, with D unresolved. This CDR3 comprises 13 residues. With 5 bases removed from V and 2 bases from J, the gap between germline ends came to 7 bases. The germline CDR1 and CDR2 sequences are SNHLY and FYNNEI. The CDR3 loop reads CASSPERNQPQHF. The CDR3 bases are TGTGCCAGCAGTCCCGAGCGCAATCAGCCCCAGCATTTT.

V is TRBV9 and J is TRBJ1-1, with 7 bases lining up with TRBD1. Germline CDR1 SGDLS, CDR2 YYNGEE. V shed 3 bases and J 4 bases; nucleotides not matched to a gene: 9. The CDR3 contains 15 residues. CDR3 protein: CASSAWTGGATEAFF. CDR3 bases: TGTGCCAGCAGCGCCTGGACAGGTGGGGCCACTGAAGCTTTCTTT.

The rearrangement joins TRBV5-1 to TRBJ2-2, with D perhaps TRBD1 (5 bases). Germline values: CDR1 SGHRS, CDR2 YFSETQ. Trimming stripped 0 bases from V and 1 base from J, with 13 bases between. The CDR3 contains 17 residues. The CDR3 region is CASSLGRAGWNTGELFF. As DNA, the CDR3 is TGCGCCAGCAGCTTGGGTCGGGCAGGGTGGAACACCGGGGAGCTGTTTTTT. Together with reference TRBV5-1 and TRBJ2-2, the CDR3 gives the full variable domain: KAGVTQTPRYLIKTRGQQVTLSCSPISGHRSVSWYQQTPGQGLQFLFEYFSETQRNKGNFPGRFSGRQFSNSRSEMNVSTLELGDSALYLCASSLGRAGWNTGELFFGEGSRLTVL.

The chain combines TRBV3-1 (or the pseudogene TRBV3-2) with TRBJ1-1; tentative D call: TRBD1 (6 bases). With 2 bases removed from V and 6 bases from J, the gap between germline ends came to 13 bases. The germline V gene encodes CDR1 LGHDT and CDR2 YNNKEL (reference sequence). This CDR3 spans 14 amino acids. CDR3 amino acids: CASSQQQGSAEAFF. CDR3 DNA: TGTGCCAGCAGCCAACAACAGGGTAGCGCTGAAGCTTTCTTT.

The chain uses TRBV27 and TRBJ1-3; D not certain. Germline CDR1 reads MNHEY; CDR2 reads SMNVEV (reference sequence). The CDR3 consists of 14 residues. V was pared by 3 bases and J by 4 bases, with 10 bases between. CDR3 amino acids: CASSLRGSGNTIYF. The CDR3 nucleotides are TGTGCCAGCAGTTTGCGGGGTTCAGGAAACACCATATATTTT.